The next 30 T cell receptor beta chains were all read from a single sample in a study of cytomegalovirus exposure and HLA in healthy donors. Data came from immunoSEQ multiplex PCR; TCRdb stores just in-frame clones and leaves some out. This table has about 44,000 clones, 93% appearing once. What was sequenced was PBMCs. The receptors shown here come from a woman aged 18-29 years in good health and CMV-seronegative.

V is TRBV6-6 and J is TRBJ1-5; 9 bases agree with TRBD1. The CDR3 spans 16 residues. The germline V gene encodes CDR1 MNHNY and CDR2 SVGAGI (reference sequence). The ends lost 1 base at V and 5 bases at J; junction bases unmatched: 6. CDR3 residues: CASSYYSDRGDQPQHF. The CDR3, as DNA: TGTGCCAGCAGTTACTACTCGGACAGGGGAGATCAGCCCCAGCATTTT.

The chain couples TRBV30 to TRBJ2-1, with a tentative D call TRBD1 (6 bases). The length of the CDR3 is 12 residues. Germline CDR1 GTSNPN, CDR2 SVGIG (reference sequence). The V and J ends lost 3 bases and 7 bases respectively, with 10 bases between them. CDR3 DNA: TGTGCCTGGAGGGTACAGGGAAATGAGCAGTTCTTC. This encodes CAWRVQGNEQFF.

This chain uses TRBV18 with TRBJ2-7, with D unclear. V lost 3 bases and J 0 bases, leaving 9 bases between the germline ends. This CDR3 contains 14 residues. Germline values: CDR1 KGHSH, CDR2 LQKENI. The DNA for the CDR3 is TGTGCCAGCTCACCGTTAGCAAGCTCCTACGAGCAGTACTTC. Its protein product is CASSPLASSYEQYF.

This chain uses TRBV11-2 with TRBJ1-5; D is perhaps TRBD1 (5 bases). The CDR3 runs 16 residues. Germline CDR1 SGHAT, CDR2 FQNNGV. V lost 0 bases and J 5 bases, leaving 14 bases between the germline ends. CDR3 bases: TGTGCCAGCAGCTTAGATTCTAGGCAGGGTCATCAGCCCCAGCATTTT. Translating gives CASSLDSRQGHQPQHF.

The V gene is TRBV30, the J gene TRBJ1-2; D might be TRBD1 (5 bases). V was pared by 3 bases and J by 3 bases, with 11 bases between. CDR3 length equals 13 residues. Germline CDR1 GTSNPN, CDR2 SVGIG (reference sequence). The CDR3 loop reads CAWRRGGDYGYTF. The CDR3, as DNA: TGTGCCTGGAGGAGGGGAGGGGACTATGGCTACACCTTC. Combining the CDR3 with reference TRBV30 and TRBJ1-2 gives the whole variable domain SQTIHQWPATLVQPVGSPLSLECTVEGTSNPNLYWYRQAAGRGLQLLFYSVGIGQISSEVPQNLSASRPQDRQFILSSKKLLLSDSGFYLCAWRRGGDYGYTFGSGTRLTVV.

The chain combines TRBV9 with TRBJ2-2; D is perhaps TRBD2 (6 bases). Trimming stripped 0 bases from V and 3 bases from J, with 15 bases between. CDR3 length: 17 residues. Germline V gives CDR1 SGDLS, CDR2 YYNGEE. The CDR3 DNA is TGTGCCAGCAGCGTAGTTTCAGGCGGGGTATACACCGGGGAGCTGTTTTTT. Protein product: CASSVVSGGVYTGELFF.

The V call is TRBV7-3, the J call TRBJ2-7; 7 bases map to TRBD1. Germline lookup yields CDR1 SGHTA and CDR2 FQGTGA. V was clipped by 1 base and J by 2 bases; unmatched bases: 5. The CDR3 is made up of 15 amino acids. The CDR3 DNA sequence: TGTGCCAGCAGCTTAAGTACAGGGGCTCCCTACGAGCAGTACTTC. Protein sequence: CASSLSTGAPYEQYF.

The chain has TRBV7-9 and TRBJ1-1; 9 bases fit TRBD1. The V segment lost 5 bases and the J segment 1 base; nucleotides outside the gene matches: 5. Germline lookup yields CDR1 SEHNR and CDR2 FQNEAQ (reference sequence). The CDR3 runs to 15 residues. The CDR3 DNA follows: TGTGCCAGCAGCCCTAGGGACAGGGAGAACACTGAAGCTTTCTTT. It yields the protein CASSPRDRENTEAFF.

The rearrangement links TRBV28 to TRBJ2-7; 9 positions agree with TRBD2. The V and J ends lost 3 bases and 7 bases, in that order; junction bases with no gene match: 13. CDR3 length equals 16 residues. Germline lookup yields CDR1 MDHEN and CDR2 SYDVKM. CDR3 sequence: CASSFGLAKGPGEQYF. DNA for the CDR3: TGTGCCAGCAGTTTCGGACTAGCGAAAGGACCTGGGGAGCAGTACTTC.

This sequence joins TRBV7-9 and TRBJ1-3, with D possibly matching TRBD1 (5 bases). V was clipped by 5 bases and J by 0 bases, with 17 bases between them. The CDR3 is made up of 17 amino acids. Germline CDR1 is SEHNR and CDR2 is FQNEAQ (reference sequence). CDR3 region: CASSPGVRDISGNTIYF. CDR3 DNA sequence: TGTGCCAGCAGCCCGGGGGTCCGGGATATCTCTGGAAACACCATATATTTT.

V usage is TRBV7-2 and J usage is TRBJ2-1; D ambiguous. Germline CDR1 reads SGHTA; CDR2 reads FQGNSA. V shed 1 base and J shed 5 bases, with 9 bases lying between them. The CDR3 is made up of 14 amino acids. CDR3 sequence: CASSLVRVNNEQFF. The CDR3 bases are TGTGCCAGCAGCTTAGTACGGGTTAACAATGAGCAGTTCTTC.

The chain has TRBV5-4 and TRBJ2-1, with D unresolved. The CDR3 length is 11 residues. V was clipped by 8 bases and J by 8 bases, with 11 bases between them. Germline lookup yields CDR1 SGHNT and CDR2 YYREEE (reference sequence). CDR3 DNA: TGTGCCAGTTCGGTGGGCGATGAGCAGTTCTTC. It specifies CASSVGDEQFF. Using reference TRBV5-4 and TRBJ2-1 for the parts outside the CDR3, the full variable domain is ETGVTQSPTHLIKTRGQQVTLRCSSQSGHNTVSWYQQALGQGPQFIFQYYREEENGRGNFPPRFSGLQFPNYSSELNVNALELDDSALYLCASSVGDEQFFGPGTRLTVL.

The rearrangement links TRBV7-6 to TRBJ1-2; 9 nucleotides match TRBD1. This CDR3 region has 13 residues. Germline V lookup: CDR1 SGHVS, CDR2 FNYEAQ. With V trimmed by 6 bases and J by 4 bases, 3 bases remained unmatched. CDR3 loop: CASRQGAGYGYTF. The CDR3 region has the DNA TGTGCCAGCAGACAGGGGGCGGGCTATGGCTACACCTTC.

This chain links TRBV7-3 with TRBJ2-1, with a tentative D call TRBD1 (6 bases). This CDR3 region has 14 residues. V shed 3 bases and J shed 5 bases, with 11 bases lying between them. CDR1 and CDR2 from the germline V gene are SGHTA and FQGTGA. The DNA of the CDR3 is TGTGCCAGCAGCTTTGGCAGGGACAACAATGAGCAGTTCTTC. Protein sequence: CASSFGRDNNEQFF. Combining the CDR3 with reference TRBV7-3 and TRBJ2-1 gives the whole variable domain GAGVSQTPSNKVTEKGKYVELRCDPISGHTALYWYRQSLGQGPEFLIYFQGTGAADDSGLPNDRFFAVRPEGSVSTLKIQRTERGDSAVYLCASSFGRDNNEQFFGPGTRLTVL.

V and J are TRBV6-1 and TRBJ2-1, with TRBD2 matching over 10 bases. The CDR3 is 13 amino acids. Unmatched junction bases numbered 6, after V lost 10 bases and J lost 6 bases. Germline CDR1 and CDR2: MNHNS and SASEGT. The CDR3 DNA reads as TGTGCCACCAGAGCGGGAGGGGGCAATGAGCAGTTCTTC. Its protein product is CATRAGGGNEQFF.

The V call is TRBV28, the J call TRBJ2-2; 7 bases map to TRBD2. V gave up 7 bases and J gave up 5 bases; unmatched junction bases: 10. Germline CDR1 and CDR2: MDHEN and SYDVKM. This CDR3 has 15 residues. DNA for the CDR3: TGTGCCAGCACCTCCCAGGGACTAAGGACCGGGGAGCTGTTTTTT. This encodes CASTSQGLRTGELFF.

This clone is a singleton in its sample. The chain links TRBV7-9 to TRBJ2-7; 9 bases are a match to TRBD2. CDR1 and CDR2 from the germline V gene are SEHNR and FQNEAQ (reference sequence). V dropped 6 bases and J dropped 3; count of bases not matched to a gene: 9. This CDR3 comprises 15 residues. The CDR3 region has the DNA TGTGCCAGCAGTTTCGGTAGCGGGGGAATCTACGAGCAGTACTTC. Its protein product is CASSFGSGGIYEQYF.

The chain joins TRBV10-3 to TRBJ2-3; weak D call: TRBD1 (6 bases). CDR1 is ENHRY and CDR2 is SYGVKD in the germline V gene. The CDR3 has 20 amino acids. V was shortened by 2 bases and J by 2 bases, with 26 bases between the two germline ends. The CDR3 sequence is CAISEGVHSRGFVSTDTQYF. CDR3 bases: TGTGCCATCAGTGAGGGAGTACACAGTAGGGGGTTTGTGTCCACAGATACGCAGTATTTT.

V and J are TRBV18 and TRBJ1-4; the match to TRBD1 covers 12 bases. Trimming took 5 bases from V and 4 from J; bases not matched to a gene: 14. The CDR3 has 19 amino acids. Germline V CDR1 and CDR2: KGHSH, LQKENI. The CDR3 region has the DNA TGTGCCAGCTCATCAACAGCCGGGACAGGGGGCGAGTATAATGAAAAACTGTTTTTT. This sequence encodes CASSSTAGTGGEYNEKLFF. Supplemented by reference TRBV18 and TRBJ1-4, the full variable domain reads NAGVMQNPRHLVRRRGQEARLRCSPMKGHSHVYWYRQLPEEGLKFMVYLQKENIIDESGMPKERFSAEFPKEGPSILRIQQVVRGDSAAYFCASSSTAGTGGEYNEKLFFGSGTQLSVL.

The CDR3 here is CSVDIWDSGKFF. CDR3 DNA: TGCAGCGTTGATATTTGGGACAGTGGAAAGTTCTTC. The gene calls are TRBV29-1 and TRBJ2-1; 7 nucleotides match TRBD1. This CDR3 spans 12 amino acids. The V gene end was trimmed by 3 bases and the J gene end by 14 bases; junction bases not matched to a gene: 10. CDR1 SQVTM and CDR2 ANQGSEA come from the germline V gene.

The CDR3 sequence is CASSLETGGGNTIYF. The CDR3 DNA reads TGTGCCAGCAGCTTAGAGACAGGTGGCGGAAACACCATATATTTT. The rearrangement joins TRBV7-9 to TRBJ1-3; possible D gene TRBD1, 6 bases. Trimming left V 1 base short and J 4 bases short, with 11 bases between. Germline V gene lookup returns CDR1 SEHNR and CDR2 FQNEAQ (reference sequence). There are 15 residues in the CDR3.

The chain carries TRBV19 and TRBJ2-7; TRBD2 matches at 14 bases. Germline V gene data show CDR1 as LNHDA and CDR2 as SQIVND (reference sequence). This CDR3 has 14 residues. Losses at the gene ends were 3 bases for V and 6 bases for J; bases not matched to a gene: 1. The chain's CDR3 is CASSIGTSGSEQYF. The CDR3 nucleotides read TGTGCCAGTAGTATCGGGACTAGCGGGAGCGAGCAGTACTTC.

The chain couples TRBV4-2 to TRBJ1-2; D might be TRBD1 (5 bases). Germline CDR1 and CDR2: LGHNA and YNFKEQ. The CDR3 consists of 13 residues. Trimming left V 6 bases short and J 5 bases short, with 13 bases between. The CDR3: CASSPGTAYGYTF. The CDR3 nucleotides read TGTGCCAGCAGTCCCGGGACTGCTTATGGCTACACCTTC.

This clone was detected once. Here the CDR3 DNA reads TGTGCCAGCAGCCGTACTAGCGGAGGTTACAATGAGCAGTTCTTC. Translation gives CASSRTSGGYNEQFF. J is TRBJ2-1 and V is TRBV7-9, with 8 nucleotides matching TRBD2. The ends lost 5 bases at V and 4 bases at J; junction bases unmatched: 7. The CDR3 sequence is 15 residues long. Germline-derived CDR1 and CDR2 are SEHNR and FQNEAQ (reference sequence).

The chain couples TRBV19 to TRBJ2-2; D is unresolved. Germline CDR1 LNHDA, CDR2 SQIVND (reference sequence). V gave up 3 bases and J gave up 4 bases, with 12 bases separating them. The CDR3 length is 15 residues. CDR3 in amino acids: CASSMGQAFTGELFF. In DNA form, the CDR3 reads TGTGCCAGTAGTATGGGTCAGGCGTTCACCGGGGAGCTGTTTTTT.

This chain links TRBV28 with TRBJ2-2; D possibly corresponds to TRBD2 (5 bases). Germline assignment: CDR1 MDHEN and CDR2 SYDVKM. The CDR3 is 13 amino acids. Trimming shortened V by 2 bases and J by 7 bases, and 8 bases separated the two germline ends. The DNA of the CDR3 is TGTGCCAGCAGTTTAGATGAGGGCGGGGAGCTGTTTTTT. Translation gives CASSLDEGGELFF. Full variable domain (outside the CDR3, taken from reference TRBV28 and TRBJ2-2): DVKVTQSSRYLVKRTGEKVFLECVQDMDHENMFWYRQDPGLGLRLIYFSYDVKMKEKGDIPEGYSVSREKKERFSLILESASTNQTSMYLCASSLDEGGELFFGEGSRLTVL.

The chain recombines TRBV6-4 with TRBJ1-1, with a tentative D call TRBD1 (5 bases). The CDR3 is made up of 15 amino acids. CDR1 and CDR2 (germline): MRHNA, SNTAGT. Between the trimmed V and J ends, which lost 6 bases and 4 bases, there was a span of 18 bases. CDR3 amino acids: CASSMNGQGVTEAFF. The CDR3, as DNA: TGTGCCAGCAGCATGAACGGGCAGGGTGTCACTGAAGCTTTCTTT.

The V gene is TRBV10-3, the J gene TRBJ2-7; 7 nucleotides line up with TRBD2. J was trimmed by 2 bases and V by 6 bases; bases with no gene match: 19. Germline V lookup: CDR1 ENHRY, CDR2 SYGVKD. CDR3 length: 18 amino acids. The CDR3 coding sequence is TGTGCCATCAGGTCGCAACGATCTGGGGGGGGAGCTACCTACGAGCAGTACTTC. Its translation: CAIRSQRSGGGATYEQYF.

This clone was seen only once. V usage is TRBV7-9 and J usage is TRBJ2-3; TRBD2 agrees at 14 bases. The germline V gene encodes CDR1 SEHNR and CDR2 FQNEAQ (reference sequence). The CDR3 is 15 amino acids. J gave up 5 bases and V 5 bases, and 3 bases lay outside the gene matches. The CDR3, as DNA: TGTGCCAGCAGCCGCGGGACTAGCGGGGGAGATACGCAGTATTTT. It is translated as CASSRGTSGGDTQYF.

This rearrangement joins TRBV5-1 to TRBJ1-3; D unresolved. Trimming stripped 0 bases from V and 4 bases from J, with 14 bases between. The CDR3 covers 16 residues. Per germline, CDR1 SGHRS and CDR2 YFSETQ. The CDR3 nucleotides read TGCGCCAGCAGCTTGGCCCCAGGAGGGATCGGAAACACCATATATTTT. The encoded protein is CASSLAPGGIGNTIYF.